A single sample gave rise to the 18 T cell receptor beta chains below, sequenced in a study of regulatory T cells in long-lasting Graves disease. Stated time point: persistent/refractory GD, antithyroid drugs over 5 years with positive TRAb. Preparation of the TCR library used RNA extracted from PBMCs. iRepertoire HTBI primers and Arm-PCR of CDR3 regions built TCR beta libraries. One entry per CDR3 protein, called by TCRdb with MiXCR from the multiplex PCR reads. The sample lists under 500,000 distinct CDR3 sequences, 20% to 25% occurring once. The sample consisted of peripheral blood mononuclear cells (PBMCs), taken when the disease was refractory, from a patient treated with antithyroid drugs. Source of these receptors: a female donor with Graves disease.

This clonotype was found many times. The chain links TRBV7-3 to TRBJ2-7, with D uncertain. This CDR3 is built from 12 residues. Trimming left V 4 bases short and J 9 bases short, with 13 bases between. CDR1 is SGHTA and CDR2 is FQGTGA in the germline V gene. CDR3 bases: TGTGCCAGCAGCTCTTCGGCTGGTGGGCAGTACTTC. It codes for CASSSSAGGQYF.

The V gene is TRBV5-1, the J gene TRBJ2-1, with TRBD2 matching over 8 bases. Germline V gives CDR1 SGHRS, CDR2 YFSETQ. V was pared by 4 bases and J by 8 bases, with 8 bases of the junction left unmatched. The CDR3 length is 14 residues. The CDR3 region is CASSPERERDEQFF. The CDR3, as DNA: TGCGCCAGCAGCCCCGAGCGGGAGAGGGATGAGCAGTTCTTC.

This clonotype was seen ten or more times. The gene calls are TRBV28 and TRBJ2-5; 7 bases agree with TRBD2. Near its end, the DNA agrees better with TRBJ2-4, so the J call may be wrong. This CDR3 is 15 amino acids long. Germline V gene data show CDR1 as MDHEN and CDR2 as SYDVKM. The CDR3 sequence: CASSPEWGGEDIQYF. CDR3 DNA sequence: TGTGCCAGCAGTCCGGAGTGGGGGGGGGAGGACATTCAGTACTTC.

There are a few counts of this clonotype. V usage is TRBV15 and J usage is TRBJ1-5; D is uncertain. The CDR3 consists of 13 residues. Germline V lookup: CDR1 LNHNV, CDR2 YYDKDF (reference sequence). V dropped 5 bases and J dropped 4 bases, with 9 bases sitting between them. The CDR3 region is CATSLSRNQPQHF. CDR3 DNA sequence: TGTGCCACCAGCCTTAGCAGGAATCAGCCCCAGCATTTT.

About this clonotype itself: A far larger clone lies a single base away; this is likely a read error. J is TRBJ1-6 and V is TRBV11-3, with D perhaps TRBD1 (5 bases). This CDR3 region has 14 residues. CDR1 is SGHNT and CDR2 is YENEEA in the germline V gene. CDR3 sequence (DNA): TGTGCCGGCAGTGCGGGACTCTCCAATTCACCCCTCCACTTT. It encodes CAGSAGLSNSPLHF.

This clonotype was seen repeatedly, ten times or more. The chain is built from TRBV30 and TRBJ2-7, with a tentative D call TRBD2 (6 bases). The germline V gene encodes CDR1 GTSNPN and CDR2 SVGIG (reference sequence). This CDR3 region has 15 residues. The V end was cut by 1 base, the J end by 2 bases, with 15 bases between. CDR3 sequence: CAWSGSGTDAYEQYF. The CDR3 DNA follows: TGTGCCTGGAGTGGTTCCGGGACTGACGCCTACGAGCAGTACTTC.

This clonotype showed up just once. Given the absence of the conserved phenylalanine or tryptophan at the CDR3 end, a read error is likely. V gene TRBV27 combines with J gene TRBJ1-1; D is unclear. CDR3 size: 14 residues. Germline V gene data show CDR1 as MNHEY and CDR2 as SMNVEV (reference sequence). V was shortened by 2 bases and J by 2 bases, with 9 bases between the two germline ends. The CDR3 protein is CASSLVGSNTEAFC. The CDR3 nucleotides read TGTGCCAGCAGTTTAGTTGGCAGCAACACTGAAGCTTTCTGT.

This clonotype has a count of ten or more. The chain links TRBV13 to TRBJ2-7; D unclear. The CDR3 consists of 12 residues. V lost 1 base to trimming and J lost 6 bases, with 7 bases between them. Germline V gene sequence: CDR1 PRHDT, CDR2 FYEKMQ (reference sequence). This chain's CDR3 is CASSLVPSEQYF. CDR3 sequence (DNA): TGTGCCAGCAGCTTAGTCCCTAGCGAGCAGTACTTC.

This clonotype was observed at least ten times. V gene TRBV10-3 combines with J gene TRBJ1-2, with 7 bases that match TRBD1. The CDR3 sequence is 14 residues long. Germline V CDR1 and CDR2: ENHRY, SYGVKD. Trimming took 7 bases from V and 8 from J; bases not matched to a gene: 13. The CDR3 DNA reads as TGTGCCATCACCTTCGGGCAGGGGGGATACGGCTACACCTTC. Its protein is CAITFGQGGYGYTF.

In its sample, this clonotype was seen a few times. The V and J genes are TRBV20-1 and TRBJ1-5; 10 nucleotides agree with TRBD1. J gave up 2 bases and V 6 bases, and 7 bases lay outside the gene matches. CDR3 length: 15 residues. Germline values: CDR1 DFQATT, CDR2 SNEGSKA (reference sequence). The CDR3 DNA follows: TGCAGTGCCCTGGACAGGGGGGGACGCAATCAGCCCCAGCATTTT. Protein sequence: CSALDRGGRNQPQHF.

The sample holds a few counts of this clonotype. This chain uses TRBV15 with TRBJ2-2, with a weak D call TRBD1 (5 bases). This CDR3 is built from 14 residues. From germline, CDR1 is LNHNV and CDR2 YYDKDF (reference sequence). The V gene lost 0 bases and the J gene lost 4 bases, with 6 bases spanning the gap. CDR3 sequence: CATSRDRGTGELFF. The CDR3 DNA sequence: TGTGCCACCAGCAGAGATAGGGGCACCGGGGAGCTGTTTTTT.

The sample holds many counts of this clonotype. The gene calls are TRBV10-3 and TRBJ2-7, with D perhaps TRBD2 (7 bases). This CDR3 is built from 12 residues. Germline lookup yields CDR1 ENHRY and CDR2 SYGVKD. Trimming stripped 4 bases from V and 6 bases from J, with 10 bases between. CDR3 sequence (DNA): TGTGCCATCAGTGTGGGGGGGCGCGAGCAGTACTTC. This translates into CAISVGGREQYF.

This chain joins TRBV28 and TRBJ2-1; D gene unclear. The CDR3 spans 13 residues. CDR1 MDHEN and CDR2 SYDVKM come from the germline V gene. V was cut by 5 bases and J by 4 bases, with 9 bases left in between. CDR3 sequence reads: CASSIQGYNEQFF. For the CDR3, the DNA is TGTGCCAGCAGTATTCAAGGTTACAATGAGCAGTTCTTC.

This clonotype showed up just a few times. The chain is built from TRBV2 and TRBJ2-1; D remains ambiguous. The CDR3 is 11 amino acids. V was trimmed by 4 bases and J by 5 bases, leaving 3 bases between them. Germline V gene data show CDR1 as SNHLY and CDR2 as FYNNEI. The CDR3 spells CASSAHNEQFF. In nucleotides, the CDR3 is TGTGCCAGCAGTGCTCACAATGAGCAGTTCTTC.

This clonotype has at least ten counts. The chain employs TRBV11-2 and TRBJ2-5; TRBD1 matches at 7 bases. There are 15 residues in the CDR3. Germline V gene data show CDR1 as SGHAT and CDR2 as FQNNGV. V gave up 3 bases and J gave up 0 bases; unmatched junction bases: 4. The CDR3 nucleotides read TGTGCCAGCAGCTTGGGACAGTCGTACCAAGAGACCCAGTACTTC. This gives the protein CASSLGQSYQETQYF. The full variable domain, its missing parts supplied by reference TRBV11-2 and TRBJ2-5, is EAGVAQSPRYKIIEKRQSVAFWCNPISGHATLYWYQQILGQGPKLLIQFQNNGVVDDSQLPKDRFSAERLKGVDSTLKIQPAKLEDSAVYLCASSLGQSYQETQYFGPGTRLLVL.

The V and J genes are TRBV5-8 and TRBJ2-7; no clear D gene. The CDR3 covers 16 residues. Trimming pared 0 bases from V and 2 bases from J, leaving 15 bases between. Per the germline V gene, CDR1 is SGHTS and CDR2 is YDEGEE. The CDR3, as DNA: TGTGCCAGCAGCTTGGGCCTAGGGTCCCAACCCTACGAGCAGTACTTC. Translated, it gives CASSLGLGSQPYEQYF. The full variable domain, completed using reference TRBV5-8 and TRBJ2-7, is EAGVTQSPTHLIKTRGQQATLRCSPISGHTSVYWYQQALGLGLQFLLWYDEGEERNRGNFPPRFSGRQFPNYSSELNVNALELEDSALYLCASSLGLGSQPYEQYFGPGTRLTVT.

This clonotype was detected a few times. The chain carries TRBV10-3 and TRBJ1-2; D ambiguous. Per germline, CDR1 ENHRY and CDR2 SYGVKD. Trimming removed 0 bases at V and 6 bases at J, with 11 bases between. This CDR3 is 14 amino acids long. DNA for the CDR3: TGTGCCATCAGTGAGTCCTCTTACACGGATGGCTACACCTTC. It translates to CAISESSYTDGYTF.

This clonotype was counted between two and nine times. This chain joins TRBV28 and TRBJ2-1; 9 bases line up with TRBD2. The junction had 8 bases not matched to a gene; V was cut back by 6 bases and J by 2 bases. The CDR3 runs 16 residues. Germline V CDR1 and CDR2: MDHEN, SYDVKM. The CDR3 coding sequence is TGTGCCAGCAGCCTCACTAGCGGGCTAACCTACAATGAGCAGTTCTTC. Encoded protein: CASSLTSGLTYNEQFF.